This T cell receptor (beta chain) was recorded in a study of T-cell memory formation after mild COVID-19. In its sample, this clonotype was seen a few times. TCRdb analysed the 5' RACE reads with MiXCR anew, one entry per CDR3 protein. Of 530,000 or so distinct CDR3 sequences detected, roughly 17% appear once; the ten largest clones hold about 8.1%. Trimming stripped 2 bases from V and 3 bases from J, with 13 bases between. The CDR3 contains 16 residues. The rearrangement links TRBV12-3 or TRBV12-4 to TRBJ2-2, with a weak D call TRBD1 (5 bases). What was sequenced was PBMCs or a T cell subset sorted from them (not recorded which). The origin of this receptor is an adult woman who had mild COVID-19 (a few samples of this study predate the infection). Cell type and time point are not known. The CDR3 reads CASSLRLAGYTGELFF. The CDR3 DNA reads TGTGCCAGCAGTTTAAGGTTGGCAGGGTACACCGGGGAGCTGTTTTTT.